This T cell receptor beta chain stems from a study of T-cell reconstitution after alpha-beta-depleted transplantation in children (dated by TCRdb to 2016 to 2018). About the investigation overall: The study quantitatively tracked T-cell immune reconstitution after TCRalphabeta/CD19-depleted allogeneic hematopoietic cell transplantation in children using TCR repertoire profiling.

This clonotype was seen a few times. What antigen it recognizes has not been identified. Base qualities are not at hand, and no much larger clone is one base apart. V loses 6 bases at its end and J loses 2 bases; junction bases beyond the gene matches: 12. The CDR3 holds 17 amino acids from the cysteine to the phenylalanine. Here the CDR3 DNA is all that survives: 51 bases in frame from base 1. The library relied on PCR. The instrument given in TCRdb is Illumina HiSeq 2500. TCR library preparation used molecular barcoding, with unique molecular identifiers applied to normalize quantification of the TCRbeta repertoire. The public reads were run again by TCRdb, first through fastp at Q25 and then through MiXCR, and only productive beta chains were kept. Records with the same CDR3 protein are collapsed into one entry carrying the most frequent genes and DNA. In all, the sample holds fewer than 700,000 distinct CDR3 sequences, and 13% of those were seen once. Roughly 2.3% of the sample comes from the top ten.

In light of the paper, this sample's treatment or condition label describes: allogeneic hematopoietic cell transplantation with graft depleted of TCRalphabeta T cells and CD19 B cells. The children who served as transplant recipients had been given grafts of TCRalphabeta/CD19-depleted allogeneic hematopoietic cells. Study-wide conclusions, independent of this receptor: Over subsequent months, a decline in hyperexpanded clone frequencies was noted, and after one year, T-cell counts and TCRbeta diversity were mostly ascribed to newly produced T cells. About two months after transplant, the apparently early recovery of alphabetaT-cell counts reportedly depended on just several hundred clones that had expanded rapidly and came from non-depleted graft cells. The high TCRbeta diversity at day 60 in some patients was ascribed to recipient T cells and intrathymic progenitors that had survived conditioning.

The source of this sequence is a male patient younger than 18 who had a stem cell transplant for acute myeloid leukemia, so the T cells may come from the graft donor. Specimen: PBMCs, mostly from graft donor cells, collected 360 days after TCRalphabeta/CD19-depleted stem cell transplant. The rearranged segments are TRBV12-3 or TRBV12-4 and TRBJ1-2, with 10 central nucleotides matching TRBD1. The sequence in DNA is TGTGCCAGCAGCCTCGAGACAGGGGGCGCATTCAACTATGGCTACACCTTC. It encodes CASSLETGGAFNYGYTF.